These 21 T cell receptor beta chains share one sample of origin, sequenced in a study of cytomegalovirus exposure and HLA in healthy donors (dated by TCRdb to 2015 to 2018). The library came from the immunoSEQ multiplex PCR assay. For the multiplex PCR, a mixture combining 60 forward primers for TCR Vbeta segments and 13 reverse primers for TCR Jbeta segments was used. What TCRdb holds here is the immuneACCESS table cut down to in-frame rearrangements. Part of the clones is not present; checked against another copy, under half of the missing clones reflect an unresolved V gene, and the others are unexplained. The sample yields under 200,000 clones; roughly 77% were counted once. The biggest ten clones account for approximately 2.4% of the sample. Material for sequencing was PBMCs. These receptors all stem from a woman aged 40 to 50 in good health and CMV-seropositive.

This chain joins TRBV28 and TRBJ2-7, with TRBD2 matching 12 bases. Unmatched junction bases numbered 6, after V lost 5 bases and J lost 4 bases. CDR1 MDHEN and CDR2 SYDVKM come from the germline V gene. This CDR3 region has 15 residues. The CDR3 reads CASSRGLAGLYEQYF. Written as DNA, the CDR3 is TGTGCCAGCAGTCGCGGACTAGCGGGATTGTACGAGCAGTACTTC. The full variable domain, its missing parts supplied by reference TRBV28 and TRBJ2-7, is DVKVTQSSRYLVKRTGEKVFLECVQDMDHENMFWYRQDPGLGLRLIYFSYDVKMKEKGDIPEGYSVSREKKERFSLILESASTNQTSMYLCASSRGLAGLYEQYFGPGTRLTVT.

The genes are TRBV7-2 and TRBJ1-5, with 7 nucleotides matching TRBD1. The length of the CDR3 is 15 residues. V dropped 2 bases and J dropped 3; count of bases not matched to a gene: 4. CDR1 and CDR2 from the germline V gene are SGHTA and FQGNSA. CDR3 protein: CASSLLQGNNQPQHF. The CDR3 DNA sequence: TGTGCCAGCAGCTTATTACAGGGGAACAATCAGCCCCAGCATTTT. Looking up the rest from reference TRBV7-2 and TRBJ1-5 gives the full variable domain: GAGVSQSPSNKVTEKGKDVELRCDPISGHTALYWYRQSLGQGLEFLIYFQGNSAPDKSGLPSDRFSAERTGGSVSTLTIQRTQQEDSAVYLCASSLLQGNNQPQHFGDGTRLSIL.

The V call is TRBV28, the J call TRBJ2-2, with 10 nucleotides matching TRBD2. After removal of 7 bases from V and 4 bases from J, the junction contained 6 bases not matched to a gene. Looked up from germline, CDR1 is MDHEN and CDR2 is SYDVKM. The CDR3 is made up of 15 amino acids. This CDR3 reads CASILSGGATGELFF. The CDR3 DNA is TGTGCCAGCATTTTGAGCGGGGGGGCCACCGGGGAGCTGTTTTTT. Variable domain in full (rest from reference TRBV28 and TRBJ2-2): DVKVTQSSRYLVKRTGEKVFLECVQDMDHENMFWYRQDPGLGLRLIYFSYDVKMKEKGDIPEGYSVSREKKERFSLILESASTNQTSMYLCASILSGGATGELFFGEGSRLTVL.

The chain couples TRBV4-1 to TRBJ1-2; D ambiguous. Trimming shortened V by 0 bases and J by 4 bases, and 18 bases separated the two germline ends. Germline loops: CDR1 MGHRA, CDR2 YSYEKL. The CDR3 covers 17 residues. CDR3: CASSQEQNLIIPYGYTF. The CDR3 nucleotides are TGCGCCAGCAGCCAAGAGCAAAACCTAATAATCCCCTATGGCTACACCTTC.

The chain is built from TRBV4-1 and TRBJ2-7, with TRBD2 matching 9 bases. This CDR3 contains 15 residues. The germline gives CDR1 MGHRA, CDR2 YSYEKL. V lost 1 base, J lost 2 bases, and 3 bases stayed unmatched. For the CDR3, the DNA is TGCGCCAGCAGCCAAGTCGGCGGGGGGGCCTACGAGCAGTACTTC. Its protein product is CASSQVGGGAYEQYF.

V gene TRBV6-1 combines with J gene TRBJ2-6, with 10 bases that match TRBD1. The V segment lost 4 bases and the J segment 1 base; nucleotides outside the gene matches: 1. Per the germline V gene, CDR1 is MNHNS and CDR2 is SASEGT. The CDR3 length is 16 residues. DNA of the CDR3: TGTGCCAGCAGTGGGGGACAGGGGTCTGGGGCCAACGTCCTGACTTTC. Translated: CASSGGQGSGANVLTF.

The chain combines TRBV9 with TRBJ2-5, with D perhaps TRBD1 (5 bases). The J call may not be correct, given that the DNA end is closer to TRBJ2-7. Germline CDR1 and CDR2: SGDLS and YYNGEE. The CDR3 extends over 14 amino acids. The CDR3 protein is CASSVAPGRYEQYF. For the CDR3, the DNA is TGTGCCAGCAGCGTAGCTCCAGGGCGGTACGAGCAGTACTTC.

The chain carries TRBV6-5 and TRBJ1-2; TRBD1 is a possible D gene (6 bases). This CDR3 region has 14 residues. Germline CDR1 MNHEY, CDR2 SVGAGI. Trimming cost V 4 bases and J 3 bases, with 12 bases left between them. CDR3 amino acids: CASSSRGKHYGYTF. The CDR3 region has the DNA TGTGCCAGCAGTTCTAGGGGGAAACACTATGGCTACACCTTC.

The chain links TRBV27 to TRBJ2-1; TRBD1 matches at 8 bases. CDR3 length equals 14 residues. Germline V gene lookup returns CDR1 MNHEY and CDR2 SMNVEV (reference sequence). Trimming removed 3 bases from V and 9 bases from J; junction bases left unmatched: 7. CDR3 amino acids: CASSLARGLGEQFF. The CDR3 DNA reads TGTGCCAGCAGTTTGGCCAGGGGGCTGGGTGAGCAGTTCTTC.

V is TRBV4-3 and J is TRBJ2-5; 7 bases align to TRBD1. Germline trimming cut 0 bases from V and 5 bases from J; bases unmatched to any gene: 12. CDR1 and CDR2 from the germline V gene are LGHNA and YSLEER. This CDR3 comprises 17 residues. This CDR3 is CASSQDSGRGFGETQYF. CDR3 DNA sequence: TGCGCCAGCAGCCAAGATTCGGGCAGGGGGTTTGGGGAGACCCAGTACTTC.

The chain recombines TRBV27 with TRBJ2-1; the match to TRBD2 covers 8 bases. The germline V gene encodes CDR1 MNHEY and CDR2 SMNVEV (reference sequence). The junction had 7 bases not matched to a gene; V was cut back by 1 base and J by 8 bases. There are 15 residues in the CDR3. CDR3 sequence: CASSLWAGGGDEQFF. The CDR3 DNA reads as TGTGCCAGCAGTTTATGGGCGGGGGGCGGTGATGAGCAGTTCTTC.

The rearrangement links TRBV6-4 to TRBJ2-3, with TRBD2 as a possible D gene (5 bases). Between the trimmed V and J ends, which lost 8 bases and 1 base, there was a span of 10 bases. The CDR3 runs 13 residues. Germline CDR1 is MRHNA and CDR2 is SNTAGT. CDR3 loop: CASSRERTDTQYF. In nucleotides, the CDR3 is TGTGCCAGCTCACGGGAACGCACAGATACGCAGTATTTT.

V is TRBV5-1 and J is TRBJ2-2; D ambiguous. The CDR3 covers 15 residues. The germline V and J ends were trimmed by 0 bases and 1 base, with 7 bases remaining between them. Germline V gene lookup returns CDR1 SGHRS and CDR2 YFSETQ. Here the CDR3 reads CASSLGHWNTGELFF. DNA for the CDR3: TGCGCCAGCAGCTTGGGACACTGGAACACCGGGGAGCTGTTTTTT. Filled out from reference TRBV5-1 and TRBJ2-2, the complete variable domain reads KAGVTQTPRYLIKTRGQQVTLSCSPISGHRSVSWYQQTPGQGLQFLFEYFSETQRNKGNFPGRFSGRQFSNSRSEMNVSTLELGDSALYLCASSLGHWNTGELFFGEGSRLTVL.

Notes on this clone: Germline and junction disagree at one end, which may indicate a read error. The V and J genes are TRBV6-4 and TRBJ1-1; 7 bases align to TRBD1. Germline V CDR1 and CDR2: MRHNA, SNTAGT. The CDR3 totals 13 residues. DNA for the CDR3: TGTGCCAGCAGTGAGGACAGGAACCCTGAAGCTTTCTTT. The encoded protein is CASSEDRNPEAFF.

The rearrangement uses TRBV7-6 and TRBJ1-5, with no clear D. The V gene's germline CDR1 is SGHVS and CDR2 FNYEAQ. This CDR3 is 12 amino acids long. The ends were cut back, 5 bases at V and 7 bases at J, with 9 bases in the middle. In nucleotides, the CDR3 is TGTGCCAGCAGCCTACCCGGGCAGCCCCAGCATTTT. This encodes CASSLPGQPQHF.

The rearrangement links TRBV25-1 to TRBJ2-1; 14 nucleotides line up with TRBD2. The CDR3 covers 15 residues. The J segment lost 11 bases and the V segment lost 6 bases, leaving 9 bases of the junction unmatched. Germline lookup yields CDR1 MGHDK and CDR2 SYGVNS. Here the CDR3 DNA reads TGTGCCAGCAGAGAGTCCGGGACTAGCGGGGGTCAGCAGTTCTTC. Protein: CASRESGTSGGQQFF.

The chain is built from TRBV11-2 and TRBJ2-3; 10 positions match TRBD1. The CDR3 is 16 amino acids. Trimming at V came to 3 bases and at J to 1 base, leaving 4 bases not matched to a gene. Germline CDR1 reads SGHAT; CDR2 reads FQNNGV. CDR3: CASSFTGTGGTDTQYF. The CDR3 coding sequence is TGTGCCAGCAGCTTTACCGGGACAGGGGGCACAGATACGCAGTATTTT.

The chain has TRBV7-2 and TRBJ2-2, with TRBD2 matching 12 bases. V dropped 5 bases and J dropped 6; count of bases not matched to a gene: 7. The CDR3 runs to 16 residues. The germline V gene encodes CDR1 SGHTA and CDR2 FQGNSA. The CDR3 DNA follows: TGTGCCAGCAGCCCGCTGGGACTAGCGGGCGCCGGGGAGCTGTTTTTT. This translates into CASSPLGLAGAGELFF.

This chain uses TRBV2 with TRBJ1-1, with D hard to call. V shed 4 bases and J shed 0 bases, with 15 bases lying between them. Germline V gives CDR1 SNHLY, CDR2 FYNNEI. The CDR3 totals 16 residues. CDR3 residues: CASSAERVGMNTEAFF. CDR3 nucleotides: TGTGCCAGCAGTGCAGAGAGGGTCGGCATGAACACTGAAGCTTTCTTT.

This clone was seen a single time. The junction does not match germline at one end; this may be a read error. The rearrangement uses TRBV19 and TRBJ2-3; tentatively, D is TRBD2 (7 bases). CDR1 is LNHDA and CDR2 is SQIVND in the germline V gene (reference sequence). This CDR3 region has 16 residues. The CDR3 is CASSITPRGGTDTQYF. The CDR3 DNA is TGTGCCAGTAGTATAACCCCTCGCGGGGGCACCGATACGCAGTATTTT. The variable domain in full, completed from reference TRBV19 and TRBJ2-3, reads DGGITQSPKYLFRKEGQNVTLSCEQNLNHDAMYWYRQDPGQGLRLIYYSQIVNDFQKGDIAEGYSVSREKKESFPLTVTSAQKNPTAFYLCASSITPRGGTDTQYFGPGTRLTVL.

The chain joins TRBV6-1 to TRBJ1-2; 10 bases are shared with TRBD1. The length of the CDR3 is 15 residues. After removal of 3 bases from V and 2 bases from J, the junction contained 3 bases not matched to a gene. Germline lookup yields CDR1 MNHNS and CDR2 SASEGT. The CDR3 region has the DNA TGTGCCAGCAGTGACCCGGGACAGGGGAACTATGGCTACACCTTC. Amino acid sequence: CASSDPGQGNYGYTF.